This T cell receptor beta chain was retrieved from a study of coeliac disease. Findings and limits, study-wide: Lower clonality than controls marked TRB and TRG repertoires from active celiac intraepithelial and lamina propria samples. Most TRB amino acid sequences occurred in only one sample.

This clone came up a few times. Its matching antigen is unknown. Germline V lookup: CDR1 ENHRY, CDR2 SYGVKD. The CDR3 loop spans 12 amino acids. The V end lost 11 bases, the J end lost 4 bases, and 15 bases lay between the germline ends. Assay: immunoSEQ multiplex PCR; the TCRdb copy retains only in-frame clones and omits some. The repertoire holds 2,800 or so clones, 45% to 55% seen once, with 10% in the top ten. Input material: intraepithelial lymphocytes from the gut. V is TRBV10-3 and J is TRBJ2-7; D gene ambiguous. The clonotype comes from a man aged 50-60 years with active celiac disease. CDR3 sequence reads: CASGWAHYEQYF. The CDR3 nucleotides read TGTGCCTCTGGCTGGGCACATTACGAGCAGTACTTC.